A selection of T cell receptor beta chains follows, all from one sample in a study of T cells in Graves' hyperthyroidism and ophthalmopathy. One entry per CDR3 protein results from TCRdb running MiXCR on the multiplex PCR reads. The table includes around 200,000 distinct CDR3 sequences, around 18% detected once. Material: blood. These receptors all stem from a man aged 40-55 years with Graves' hyperthyroidism. The conserved cysteine and the conserved F or W are not part of the CDR3 here. Each record gives: V gene, CDR3 protein.

v_call: TRBV20-1; cdr3_aa: STYRAPSYNEQF
v_call: TRBV2; cdr3_aa: ASSKRQGGTEAF
v_call: TRBV20-1; cdr3_aa: SARKSGQGKTGELF
v_call: TRBV20-1; cdr3_aa: SAIPRTVGTYNEQF
v_call: TRBV12-3/TRBV12-4; cdr3_aa: ASSTNLFGTNPYEQY
v_call: TRBV28; cdr3_aa: ASSFSGLETQY
v_call: TRBV12-3/TRBV12-4; cdr3_aa: ASSPGTHYGYT
v_call: TRBV11-2; cdr3_aa: ASSEGLNYGYT
v_call: TRBV10-3; cdr3_aa: AISSLTGTSGSYNEQF
v_call: TRBV11-2; cdr3_aa: ASSPGTGYYEQY
v_call: TRBV3-1; cdr3_aa: ASSGQGFIGEAF
v_call: TRBV2; cdr3_aa: ASTIGSNVLT
v_call: TRBV4-2; cdr3_aa: ASSRGGQQETQY
v_call: TRBV11-2; cdr3_aa: ASSLVLSYEQY
v_call: TRBV12-3/TRBV12-4; cdr3_aa: ASNLSNQPQH
v_call: TRBV7-3; cdr3_aa: ASSLTLWGAGANVLT
v_call: TRBV10-2; cdr3_aa: ASSLRDRVETQY
v_call: TRBV6-1; cdr3_aa: ASRRTGQAGANVLT
v_call: TRBV6-1; cdr3_aa: ASSGQLDSYEQY
v_call: TRBV20-1; cdr3_aa: SARDLRDTRNTEAF
v_call: TRBV9; cdr3_aa: ASSLFSGNTEAF
v_call: TRBV30; cdr3_aa: ASPGPSNAEAF
v_call: TRBV30; cdr3_aa: AWTFGMMETQY
v_call: TRBV7-9; cdr3_aa: ASSSGGGSSLSGRYEQY
v_call: TRBV20-1; cdr3_aa: SARWTGRFHNEQF
v_call: TRBV9; cdr3_aa: ASSSGNLKGDTQY
v_call: TRBV24-1; cdr3_aa: ATSDLGTGQETQY
v_call: TRBV7-9; cdr3_aa: ASSLNRSNQPQH
v_call: TRBV5-8; cdr3_aa: VSSLKGATYEQY
v_call: TRBV7-8; cdr3_aa: ASSRPNTGELF
v_call: TRBV20-1; cdr3_aa: SAKAGPNYGYT
v_call: TRBV20-1; cdr3_aa: SASPRWLMNTEAF
v_call: TRBV12-3/TRBV12-4; cdr3_aa: ASSLMEDTEAF
v_call: TRBV30; cdr3_aa: AWSVTGEKLF
v_call: TRBV24-1; cdr3_aa: ATSVAAPSTDTQY
v_call: TRBV12-3/TRBV12-4; cdr3_aa: ASSSRQGSSPQPQH
v_call: TRBV20-1; cdr3_aa: SAPGQGAMVEPQH
v_call: TRBV20-1; cdr3_aa: SARGDGTVYNEQF
v_call: TRBV28; cdr3_aa: ASLDRAGLEAF
v_call: TRBV5-5; cdr3_aa: ASSLLPVGYFSNEQF
v_call: TRBV6-1; cdr3_aa: ASSQTGTDTQY
v_call: TRBV20-1; cdr3_aa: SALTHRGPWEQY
v_call: TRBV30; cdr3_aa: ARTGGASGYT
v_call: TRBV30; cdr3_aa: AWRRGQSGNQPQH
v_call: TRBV6-2/TRBV6-3; cdr3_aa: ASSYQLAGGLRTGELF
v_call: TRBV5-1; cdr3_aa: ASSLGQGSSYNSPLH
v_call: TRBV5-6; cdr3_aa: ASSLTGLAYEQY
v_call: TRBV2; cdr3_aa: ASSPGQGEEKLF
v_call: TRBV20-1; cdr3_aa: SATGTSGPPRPQY
v_call: TRBV6-1; cdr3_aa: ASSFGGRHYEQY
v_call: TRBV27; cdr3_aa: ASREQGNYGYT
v_call: TRBV6-1; cdr3_aa: ASSSQRATNYGYT
v_call: TRBV3-1; cdr3_aa: ASSQGYRGHEQY
v_call: TRBV7-3; cdr3_aa: ASSLTGGADEQY
v_call: TRBV20-1; cdr3_aa: SARAGRSYEQY